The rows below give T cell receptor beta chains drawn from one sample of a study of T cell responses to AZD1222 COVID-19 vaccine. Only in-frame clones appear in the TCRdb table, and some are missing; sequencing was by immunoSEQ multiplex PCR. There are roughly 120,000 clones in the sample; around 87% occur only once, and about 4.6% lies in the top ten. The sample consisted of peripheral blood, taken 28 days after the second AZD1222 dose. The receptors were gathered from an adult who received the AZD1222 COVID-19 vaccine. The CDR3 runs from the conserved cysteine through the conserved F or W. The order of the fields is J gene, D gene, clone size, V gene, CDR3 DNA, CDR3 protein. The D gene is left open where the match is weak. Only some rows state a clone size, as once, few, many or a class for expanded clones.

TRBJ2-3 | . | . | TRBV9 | TGTGCCAGCAGCCCCGGCCCGCGCGACCTCACAGATACGCAGTATTTT | CASSPGPRDLTDTQYF
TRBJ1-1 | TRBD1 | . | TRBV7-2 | TGTGCCAGCAGCTCGGGGTTAGGACAGGTCAACACTGAAGCTTTCTTT | CASSSGLGQVNTEAFF
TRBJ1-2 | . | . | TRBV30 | TGTGCCTGGAGTGTACAGGGCAGCCGCTATGGCTACACCTTC | CAWSVQGSRYGYTF
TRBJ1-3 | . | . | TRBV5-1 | TGCGCCAGCAGCTCACCGGGATGGGGAACCTCTGGAAACACCATATATTTT | CASSSPGWGTSGNTIYF
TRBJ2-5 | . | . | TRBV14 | TGTGCCAGCAGCCAAGGCGGTCAATGGGAGACCCAGTACTTC | CASSQGGQWETQYF
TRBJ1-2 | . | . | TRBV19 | TGTGCCAGTAGTCACCGGACAGCCTATGGCTACACCTTC | CASSHRTAYGYTF
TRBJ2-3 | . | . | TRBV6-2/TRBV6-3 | TGTGCCAGCAGTTACAGGGGGTTCACAGATACGCAGTATTTT | CASSYRGFTDTQYF
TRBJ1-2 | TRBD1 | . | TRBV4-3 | TGCGCCAGCAGCTACAGCTTCCTCCCGGGACAGGGAGAGTATGGCTACACCTTC | CASSYSFLPGQGEYGYTF
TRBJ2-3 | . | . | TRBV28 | TGTGCCAGCAACCGCCAGGGACACCTTCTCTTAACAGATACGCAGTATTTT | CASNRQGHLLLTDTQYF
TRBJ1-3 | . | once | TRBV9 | TGTGCCAGCAGCGTCAAAGGGCGGAACACCATATATTTT | CASSVKGRNTIYF
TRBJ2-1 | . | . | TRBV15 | TGTGCCACCAGCAGAGATCGTTACTTCAATGAGCAGTTCTTC | CATSRDRYFNEQFF
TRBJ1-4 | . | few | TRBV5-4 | TGTGCCAGCAGCTTGGGGGGAGGATGGGACGAAAAACTGTTTTTT | CASSLGGGWDEKLFF
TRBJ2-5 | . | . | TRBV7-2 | TGTGCCAGCAGCTTGGTTCTGGGGCAAGAGACCCAGTACTTC | CASSLVLGQETQYF
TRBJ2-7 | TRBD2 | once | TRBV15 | TGTGCCACCAGCAGGGCCGGGACTAGCGGCGCCTACGAGCAGTACTTC | CATSRAGTSGAYEQYF
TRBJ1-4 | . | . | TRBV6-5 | TGTGCCAGCAGAGAGAGGGGAGGTACTAATGAAAAACTGTTTTTT | CASRERGGTNEKLFF
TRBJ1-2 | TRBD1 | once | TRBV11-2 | TGTGCCAGCAGCTTAGTACAGGGGGGTTCTCATGGCTACACCTTC | CASSLVQGGSHGYTF
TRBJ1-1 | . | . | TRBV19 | TGTGCCAGTAGTTACCAGGGGAACACTGAAGCTTTCTTT | CASSYQGNTEAFF
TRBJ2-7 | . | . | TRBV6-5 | TGTGCCAGCAGTTACTCGGGGGGCGAGCAGCACTTC | CASSYSGGEQHF
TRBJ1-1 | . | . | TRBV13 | TGTGCCAGCAGCTTAGTGAGAAACACTGAAGCTTTCTTT | CASSLVRNTEAFF
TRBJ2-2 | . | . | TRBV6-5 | TGTGCCAGCAGTCTCCAGGGAGCCGCGACGGGGGAGCTGTTTTTT | CASSLQGAATGELFF
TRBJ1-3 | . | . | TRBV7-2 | TGTGCCAGCAGCTTTACAGGATACTCTGGAAACACCATATATTTT | CASSFTGYSGNTIYF
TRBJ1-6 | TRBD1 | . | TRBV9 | TGTGCCAGCAGCGCAGGGACAGGCTTTTCACCCCTCCACTTT | CASSAGTGFSPLHF
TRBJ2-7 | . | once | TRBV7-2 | TGTGCCAGCAGCTGGAAGGGAACCTACGAGCAGTACTTC | CASSWKGTYEQYF
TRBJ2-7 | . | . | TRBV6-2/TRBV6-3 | TGTGCCAGCAGTTACAGGGACAATGACGAGCAGTACTTC | CASSYRDNDEQYF
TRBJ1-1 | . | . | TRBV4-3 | TGCGCCAGCAGCCAAGATAAGGGGGTCGCTGAAGCTTTCTTT | CASSQDKGVAEAFF
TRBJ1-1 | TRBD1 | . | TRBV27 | TGTGCCAGCCGAACAGGGGGAAACACTGAAGCTTTCTTT | CASRTGGNTEAFF
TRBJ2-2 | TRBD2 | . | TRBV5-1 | TGCGCCAGCGGGACTACGACCGGGGAGCTGTTTTTT | CASGTTTGELFF
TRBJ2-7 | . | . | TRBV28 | TGTGCCAGCACTCCCAGGAGGGGATCCTACGAGCAGTACTTC | CASTPRRGSYEQYF
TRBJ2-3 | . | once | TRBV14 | TGTGCCAGCAGCCAAGGTAGTCTATCGGATACGCAGTATTTT | CASSQGSLSDTQYF
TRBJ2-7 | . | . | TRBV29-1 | TGCAGCGTTGAAGATGGGAGGAAGGGGGCGACCTACGAGCAGTACTTC | CSVEDGRKGATYEQYF
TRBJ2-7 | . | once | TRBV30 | TGTGCCTGGAGCGGACCGGGACGGAGCTACGAGCAGTACTTC | CAWSGPGRSYEQYF
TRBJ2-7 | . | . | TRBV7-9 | TGTGCCAGCAGCACATGGGACCTGGAGTACGAGCAGTACTTC | CASSTWDLEYEQYF